These T cell receptor beta chains were read from a single sample in a study of T cell repertoires in cytomegalovirus infection. Antigens for these TCRs are unknown. TCRdb reprocessed the reads via MiXCR and lists one record per CDR3 protein. The data contain roughly 280,000 distinct CDR3 sequences, around 20% of them seen just once; the ten biggest clones take up approximately 19%. The input for sequencing was cultured PBMCs, taken from culture after CMV antigen stimulation. The receptors come from a human donor in good health (CMV status not recorded). Some clones in this sample may be carry-over from other donors' samples. Both conserved end residues are part of each CDR3. The D gene is left open where the match is weak. Clone size is stated in some rows and not others, as once, few, many or a class when expanded.

size: many
V: TRBV10-3
J: TRBJ2-5
D: NA
CDR3: CAISERGNQETQYF
DNA: TGTGCCATCAGTGAGCGGGGGAACCAGGAGACCCAGTACTTC

size: many
V: TRBV7-2
J: TRBJ2-5
D: NA
CDR3: CASSLRPGRTQYF
DNA: TGTGCCAGCAGCTTAAGGCCGGGGAGGACCCAGTACTTC

size: many
V: TRBV12-3/TRBV12-4
J: TRBJ2-5
D: NA
CDR3: CASSLLGQETQYF
DNA: TGTGCCAGCAGCTTACTGGGGCAAGAGACCCAGTACTTC

size: many
V: TRBV7-2
J: TRBJ1-1
D: TRBD1
CDR3: CASSLEAGGVGTEAFF
DNA: TGTGCCAGCAGCTTAGAGGCAGGGGGCGTCGGCACTGAAGCTTTCTTT

size: few
V: TRBV6-6
J: TRBJ2-5
D: NA
CDR3: CASSNRAPPYQETQYF
DNA: TGTGCCAGCAGTAACAGGGCCCCACCGTACCAAGAGACCCAGTACTTC

size: few
V: TRBV19
J: TRBJ1-1
D: TRBD1
CDR3: CASSWTGETEAFF
DNA: TGTGCCAGTAGCTGGACAGGGGAGACTGAAGCTTTCTTT

size: once
V: TRBV6-2/TRBV6-3
J: TRBJ2-5
D: NA
CDR3: CATSLRMLQETQYF
DNA: TGTGCCACCAGCCTCAGAATGCTCCAAGAGACCCAGTACTTC

size: many
V: TRBV7-2
J: TRBJ2-3
D: TRBD2
CDR3: CASSGTGGTDTQYF
DNA: TGTGCCAGCAGCGGCACCGGGGGGACAGATACGCAGTATTTT

size: NA
V: TRBV11-2
J: TRBJ2-3
D: TRBD2
CDR3: CASSPGGEGPRDTQYF
DNA: TGTGCCAGCAGTCCTGGGGGGGAGGGCCCGAGAGATACGCAGTATTTT

size: NA
V: TRBV12-3/TRBV12-4
J: TRBJ2-3
D: TRBD2
CDR3: CASRRLAGGLGRTDTQYF
DNA: TGTGCCAGCAGACGACTAGCGGGAGGGCTGGGGAGAACAGATACGCAGTATTTT

size: few
V: TRBV6-2/TRBV6-3
J: TRBJ2-7
D: NA
CDR3: CASSTGLQSSYEQYF
DNA: TGTGCCAGCAGTACGGGACTGCAGAGCTCCTACGAGCAGTACTTC